This T cell receptor (beta chain) was retrieved from a study of shared clonotypes between healthy human individuals. In regard to this clone: Its target is unknown. Other nucleotide sequences in the sample specify the same CDR3.

Healthy HIV-negative adults with no recent acute infections or vaccinations were recruited as donors. The data were produced by immunoSEQ multiplex PCR, yet TCRdb's version contains in-frame clones alone and is incomplete. Here the sample spans under 850,000 clones, approximately 72% being singletons. Study observations and caveats: Sampling covered nothing but blood. Tissue TCR repertoires likely differ from those found in blood. Despite large depth, rarefaction showed incomplete sorted-subset sequencing.

V was cut by 2 bases and J by 0 bases, with 10 bases left in between. This CDR3 comprises 15 residues. Looked up from germline, CDR1 is KGHSH and CDR2 is LQKENI. This chain connects TRBV18 to TRBJ1-1, with a possible D match to TRBD1 (5 bases). The source of this sequence is a woman aged 25 to 39 in good health. Sequences were obtained from memory CD4+ T cells sorted from blood. Subset given: CD45RA-negative fraction. For the CDR3, the DNA is TGTGCCAGCTCACCAAGCACAGGTCTGAACACTGAAGCTTTCTTT. It specifies CASSPSTGLNTEAFF. Full variable domain (outside the CDR3, taken from reference TRBV18 and TRBJ1-1): NAGVMQNPRHLVRRRGQEARLRCSPMKGHSHVYWYRQLPEEGLKFMVYLQKENIIDESGMPKERFSAEFPKEGPSILRIQQVVRGDSAAYFCASSPSTGLNTEAFFGQGTRLTVV.